These T cell receptor beta chains were read from a single sample in a study of early T cells in non-severe SARS-CoV-2 infection. TCRdb itself ran the 5' RACE reads through MiXCR, one entry per CDR3 protein. The sample holds under 85,000 distinct CDR3 sequences, 4.5% to 6% seen once. The sequencing used whole blood, collected at baseline. Receptor source: an adult who was a healthcare worker with PCR-confirmed SARS-CoV-2 infection or an uninfected control (not recorded which). Both conserved end residues are part of each CDR3. The D gene is left open where the match is weak. Clone size is shown for a subset of rows, as once, few, many or a class of expanded clone.

j_call,d_call,clone_size,v_call,cdr3_aa,cdr3_nt
TRBJ1-1,-,many,TRBV6-6,CASSTTVNTEAFF,TGTGCCAGCAGTACGACGGTGAACACTGAAGCTTTCTTT
TRBJ2-4,-,many,TRBV12-3/TRBV12-4,CASSLILETNIQYF,TGTGCCAGCAGCCTAATCCTGGAGACGAACATTCAGTACTTC
TRBJ2-3,-,many,TRBV20-1,CSAQPQYSRSTDTQYF,TGCAGTGCCCAACCCCAATACTCGAGATCGACAGATACGCAGTATTTT
TRBJ1-5,-,few,TRBV5-1,CASSLNGGPYSNQPQHF,TGCGCCAGCAGCTTAAATGGAGGGCCTTATAGCAATCAGCCCCAGCATTTT
TRBJ1-1,TRBD1,few,TRBV29-1,CSVGPGQVNTEAFF,TGCAGCGTTGGACCGGGACAGGTGAACACTGAAGCTTTCTTT
TRBJ1-1,-,-,TRBV28,CASSLSNRNTEAFF,TGTGCCAGCAGTTTATCCAACAGGAACACTGAAGCTTTCTTT
TRBJ1-2,-,many,TRBV7-3,CASSPPMGTYGYTF,TGTGCCAGCAGCCCACCGATGGGGACCTATGGCTACACCTTC
TRBJ2-2,TRBD1,-,TRBV29-1,CSAGQGWGTGELFF,TGCAGCGCGGGACAGGGATGGGGCACCGGGGAGCTGTTTTTT
TRBJ1-2,TRBD1,few,TRBV20-1,CSATGNYGYTF,TGCAGTGCGACAGGGAACTATGGCTACACCTTC
TRBJ2-3,-,-,TRBV15,CATSRRKGVSDTQYF,TGTGCCACCAGCAGGAGGAAAGGGGTGTCAGATACGCAGTATTTT
TRBJ2-7,-,few,TRBV14,CASSQDRVWQQSSYEQYF,TGTGCCAGCAGCCAAGATAGGGTTTGGCAGCAGAGCTCCTACGAGCAGTACTTC
TRBJ1-2,-,few,TRBV6-1,CASSEAWGGAYGYTF,TGTGCCAGCAGTGAAGCTTGGGGGGGGGCCTATGGCTACACCTTC
TRBJ2-1,-,-,TRBV20-1,CSAIARGYNEQFF,TGCAGTGCTATTGCTAGGGGCTACAATGAGCAGTTCTTC
TRBJ2-3,-,many,TRBV20-1,CSAATRTTDTQYF,TGCAGTGCCGCTACTAGGACCACAGATACGCAGTATTTT
TRBJ2-6,-,few,TRBV4-1,CASSQGNGGASGANVLTF,TGCGCCAGCAGCCAAGGAAACGGAGGGGCATCTGGGGCCAACGTCCTGACTTTC
TRBJ2-7,TRBD2,-,TRBV6-5,CASSPGLASGLRDEQYF,TGTGCCAGCAGCCCCGGATTGGCTAGCGGGCTTAGGGACGAGCAGTACTTC